This is a list of T cell receptor beta chains from one sample in a study of early T cells in non-severe SARS-CoV-2 infection. One entry per CDR3 protein, called by TCRdb with MiXCR from the 5' RACE reads. Of about 60,000 distinct CDR3 sequences in the sample, roughly 10% were seen once. The sample was whole blood. These TCRs come from an adult who was a healthcare worker with PCR-confirmed SARS-CoV-2 infection or an uninfected control (not recorded which). The CDR3 runs from the conserved cysteine through the conserved F or W. A D gene is named only where the DNA matches it firmly. Clone size is stated in some rows and not others, as once, few, many or a class when expanded.

J,V,D,size,DNA,CDR3
TRBJ1-5,TRBV10-3,NA,many,TGTGCCATCAGTGAAGCAGGGGACAATCAGCCCCAGCATTTT,CAISEAGDNQPQHF
TRBJ2-2,TRBV7-3,NA,many,TGTGCCAGCAGCATCCGTACCGGGGAGCTGTTTTTT,CASSIRTGELFF
TRBJ1-5,TRBV3-1,NA,many,TGTGCCAGCAGCCAAGGGTCCCTTATGGATCAGCCCCAGCATTTT,CASSQGSLMDQPQHF
TRBJ2-7,TRBV7-9,NA,few,TGTGCCAGCAGCTTAGCCTACCGCTCCTACGAGCAGTACTTC,CASSLAYRSYEQYF
TRBJ2-6,TRBV19,NA,many,TGTGCCAGTAGTATAGATTATAACTCTGGGGCCAACGTCCTGACTTTC,CASSIDYNSGANVLTF
TRBJ2-3,TRBV18,NA,NA,TGTGCCAGCTCACCAAGGCAGAAGACAGATACGCAGTATTTT,CASSPRQKTDTQYF
TRBJ2-1,TRBV6-4,NA,many,TGTGCCAGCAGTCCGACCTCACTCTCCTACAATGAGCAGTTCTTC,CASSPTSLSYNEQFF
TRBJ2-1,TRBV29-1,NA,many,TGCAGCGTTGCGGTTCTGAGCTCCTACAATGAGCAGTTCTTC,CSVAVLSSYNEQFF
TRBJ2-3,TRBV3-1,NA,many,TGTGCCAGCAGCGAAGGGTCCTTCAGGGGAGTTACAGATACGCAGTATTTT,CASSEGSFRGVTDTQYF
TRBJ2-5,TRBV5-5,TRBD1,many,TGTGCCAGCAGCTCGTTTCGGACAGGGGTTTACCAAGAGACCCAGTACTTC,CASSSFRTGVYQETQYF
TRBJ2-3,TRBV11-2,NA,NA,TGTGCCAGCAGACGAGCCGGGTTAGGGACAGATACGCAGTATTTT,CASRRAGLGTDTQYF
TRBJ2-5,TRBV12-3/TRBV12-4,NA,many,TGTGCCAGCAGTTTAATCGGTCAAGAGACCCAGTACTTC,CASSLIGQETQYF
TRBJ1-3,TRBV29-1,NA,many,TGCAGCGTTGTAATCGACACCATATATTTT,CSVVIDTIYF
TRBJ2-5,TRBV15,NA,few,TGTGCCACCAGCAGAGATCTTGGGGATCCGGAGACCCAGTACTTC,CATSRDLGDPETQYF
TRBJ1-4,TRBV11-2,NA,NA,TGTGCCAGCAGCTTCCCTGGTAATGAAAAACTGTTTTTT,CASSFPGNEKLFF
TRBJ2-4,TRBV6-5,NA,NA,TGTGCCAGCAGAGACCCTCCCAAAAACATTCAGTACTTC,CASRDPPKNIQYF
TRBJ2-1,TRBV6-2/TRBV6-3,NA,many,TGTGCCAGCAGCCCAACCGTTAGGGGTTTTGAGCAGTTCTTC,CASSPTVRGFEQFF
TRBJ2-2,TRBV7-6,TRBD2,NA,TGTGCCAGCAGCTATAGCGGGCCGAACACCGGGGAGCTGTTTTTT,CASSYSGPNTGELFF
TRBJ2-7,TRBV5-1,TRBD1,many,TGCGCCAGCAGAGACAGGGTTTACGGAAACTCCCAGCAGTACTTC,CASRDRVYGNSQQYF
TRBJ2-3,TRBV6-6,TRBD2,many,TGTGCCAGCAGTTACTGGGGGGAGGGTCTTTCACGGGCGCAGTATTTT,CASSYWGEGLSRAQYF
TRBJ1-5,TRBV20-1,NA,NA,TGCAGTGCCCTCCAGGTTAGCAATCAGCCCCAGCATTTT,CSALQVSNQPQHF